These 5 T cell receptor beta chains came from one sample sequenced in a study of T cells after posttransplantation cyclophosphamide. Assay used: immunoSEQ multiplex PCR; TCRdb lists only in-frame clones, some missing. The sample consists of fewer than 40,000 clones, about 87% of them appearing once. What was sequenced was PBMCs. Receptors were obtained from a woman aged 40 to 50 with a blood cancer, CMV-positive, and with a related stem cell donor.

The gene calls are TRBV7-2 and TRBJ2-3; D remains unclear. V lost 4 bases, J lost 2 bases, and 7 bases lay in between. Germline loops: CDR1 SGHTA, CDR2 FQGNSA. The CDR3 spans 13 residues. CDR3: CASSSQATDTQYF. The DNA of the CDR3 is TGTGCCAGCAGCTCCCAAGCCACAGATACGCAGTATTTT. The variable domain in full, completed from reference TRBV7-2 and TRBJ2-3, reads GAGVSQSPSNKVTEKGKDVELRCDPISGHTALYWYRQSLGQGLEFLIYFQGNSAPDKSGLPSDRFSAERTGGSVSTLTIQRTQQEDSAVYLCASSSQATDTQYFGPGTRLTVL.

The genes are TRBV9 and TRBJ2-3, with a possible D match to TRBD2 (7 bases). Germline lookup yields CDR1 SGDLS and CDR2 YYNGEE. CDR3 length equals 15 residues. The V gene lost 7 bases and the J gene lost 1 base, with 16 bases spanning the gap. CDR3 nucleotide sequence: TGTGCCAGCTCCAGGAGGGGGGGCGGCACAGATACGCAGTATTTT. This codes for CASSRRGGGTDTQYF.

CDR3 loop: CAISAQVAGGPGEQFF. For the CDR3, the DNA is TGTGCCATCAGTGCGCAAGTAGCGGGGGGGCCTGGTGAGCAGTTCTTC. This rearrangement joins TRBV10-3 to TRBJ2-1; TRBD2 agrees at 11 bases. Germline CDR1 and CDR2: ENHRY and SYGVKD. V lost 4 bases, J lost 9 bases, and 11 bases stayed unmatched. The length of the CDR3 is 16 residues.

The V call is TRBV19, the J call TRBJ2-1, with TRBD2 matching over 11 bases. The CDR3 runs 16 residues. J gave up 2 bases and V 3 bases, and 3 bases lay outside the gene matches. CDR1 LNHDA and CDR2 SQIVND come from the germline V gene (reference sequence). In DNA, the CDR3 is TGTGCCAGTAGTATGTCTAGCGGGGGGCCCTACAATGAGCAGTTCTTC. Its translation: CASSMSSGGPYNEQFF.

This chain joins TRBV6-1 and TRBJ1-4; TRBD1 agrees at 7 bases. CDR3 length: 15 amino acids. The J segment lost 10 bases and the V segment lost 5 bases, leaving 13 bases of the junction unmatched. Germline V lookup: CDR1 MNHNS, CDR2 SASEGT. Written as DNA, the CDR3 is TGTGCCAGCAGTACCCGACAGGGCGGAGGGGGAAAACTGTTTTTT. Amino acids: CASSTRQGGGGKLFF.